The clone carrying this T cell receptor (beta chain) has a single count. Its antigen is undetermined. CDR3 size: 15 residues. From germline, CDR1 is SEHNR and CDR2 FQNEAQ (reference sequence). J was trimmed by 6 bases and V by 4 bases; bases with no gene match: 8. These data belong to a study of cytomegalovirus exposure and HLA in healthy donors. General study points: HLA alleles were associated with roughly 17,000 TCR beta sequences in a later analysis at 0.05 false discovery rate. Prediction of most subjects' HLA-A and HLA-B alleles by TCR beta sequences was reportedly accurate. A later examination showed that TCR association rates differed by HLA locus, with DRB1 most and HLA-C fewest. A later analysis reported that several of the most significant clusters appeared to be linked to common viral pathogens, among them Epstein-Barr virus.

60 Vbeta and 13 Jbeta primers were used in PCR. The protocol was immunoSEQ multiplex PCR, while the TCRdb copy is restricted to in-frame clones and leaves out a portion. This table has around 99,000 clones, about 76% appearing once. The sequence was collected from a middle-aged man in good health and CMV-seronegative. The V and J genes are TRBV7-9 and TRBJ1-5; TRBD1 agrees at 8 bases. Sequenced sample: PBMCs. The CDR3 DNA reads as TGTGCCAGCAGCTCGCAGGACAGGGTGGGTCAGCCCCAGCATTTT. Translated, it gives CASSSQDRVGQPQHF.